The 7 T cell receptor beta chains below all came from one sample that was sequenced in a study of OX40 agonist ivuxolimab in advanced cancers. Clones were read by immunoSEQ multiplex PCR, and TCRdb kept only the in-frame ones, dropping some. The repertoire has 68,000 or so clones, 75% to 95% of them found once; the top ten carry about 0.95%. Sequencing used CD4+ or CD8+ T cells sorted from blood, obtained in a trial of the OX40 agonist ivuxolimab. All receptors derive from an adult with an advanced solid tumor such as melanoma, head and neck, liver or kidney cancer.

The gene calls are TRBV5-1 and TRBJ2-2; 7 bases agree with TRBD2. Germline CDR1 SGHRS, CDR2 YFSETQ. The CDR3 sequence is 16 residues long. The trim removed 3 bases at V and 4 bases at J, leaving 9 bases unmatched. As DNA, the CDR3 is TGCGCCAGCAGCTACGGACGGCGGGGGAGCACCGGGGAGCTGTTTTTT. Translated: CASSYGRRGSTGELFF.

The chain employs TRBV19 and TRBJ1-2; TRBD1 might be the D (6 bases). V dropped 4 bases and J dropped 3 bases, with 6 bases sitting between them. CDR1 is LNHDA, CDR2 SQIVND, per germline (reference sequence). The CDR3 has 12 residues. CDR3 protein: CASSKGDYGYTF. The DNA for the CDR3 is TGTGCCAGTAGTAAGGGGGACTATGGCTACACCTTC.

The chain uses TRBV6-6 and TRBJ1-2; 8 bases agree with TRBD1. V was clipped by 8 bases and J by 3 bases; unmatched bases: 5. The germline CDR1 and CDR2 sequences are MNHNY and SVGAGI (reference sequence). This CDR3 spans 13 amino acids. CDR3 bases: TGTGCCAGCGAAACAGGGGGAGACTATGGCTACACCTTC. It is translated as CASETGGDYGYTF.

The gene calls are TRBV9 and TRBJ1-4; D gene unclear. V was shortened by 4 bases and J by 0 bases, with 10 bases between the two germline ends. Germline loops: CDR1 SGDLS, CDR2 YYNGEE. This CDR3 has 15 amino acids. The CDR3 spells CASSPDTTTNEKLFF. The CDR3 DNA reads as TGTGCCAGCAGCCCAGACACAACAACTAATGAAAAACTGTTTTTT. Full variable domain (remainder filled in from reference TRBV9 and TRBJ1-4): DSGVTQTPKHLITATGQRVTLRCSPRSGDLSVYWYQQSLDQGLQFLIQYYNGEERAKGNILERFSAQQFPDLHSELNLSSLELGDSALYFCASSPDTTTNEKLFFGSGTQLSVL.

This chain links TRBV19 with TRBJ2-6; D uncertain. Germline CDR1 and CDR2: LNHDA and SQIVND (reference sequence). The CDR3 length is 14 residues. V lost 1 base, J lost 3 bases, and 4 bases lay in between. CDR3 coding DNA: TGTGCCAGTAGTATAGGGGTTGGGGCCAACGTCCTGACTTTC. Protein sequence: CASSIGVGANVLTF.

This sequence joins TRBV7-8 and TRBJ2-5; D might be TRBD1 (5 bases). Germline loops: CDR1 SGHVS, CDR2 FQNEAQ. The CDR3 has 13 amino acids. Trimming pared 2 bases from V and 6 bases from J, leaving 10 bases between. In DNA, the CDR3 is TGTGCCAGCAGCTTAAGTGGGGCCCAGACCCAGTACTTC. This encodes CASSLSGAQTQYF.

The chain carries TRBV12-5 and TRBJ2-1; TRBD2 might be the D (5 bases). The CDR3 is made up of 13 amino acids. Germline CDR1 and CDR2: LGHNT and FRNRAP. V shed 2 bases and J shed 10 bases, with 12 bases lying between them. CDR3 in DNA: TGTGCTAGTGGTTTGCCCCGGACTCCGGAGCAGTTCTTC. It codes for CASGLPRTPEQFF. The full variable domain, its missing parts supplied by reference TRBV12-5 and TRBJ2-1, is DARVTQTPRHKVTEMGQEVTMRCQPILGHNTVFWYRQTMMQGLELLAYFRNRAPLDDSGMPKDRFSAEMPDATLATLKIQPSEPRDSAVYFCASGLPRTPEQFFGPGTRLTVL.